This is a list of T cell receptor beta chains from one sample in a study of technical replicates of blood from a few donors. Assay: immunoSEQ multiplex PCR; the TCRdb copy retains only in-frame clones and omits some. Of about 81,000 clones listed, around 92% are singletons. Sequenced input: T cells isolated from PBMCs. All receptors derive from a human donor in good health. CDR3s leave out the opening cysteine and the closing phenylalanine or tryptophan.

V gene: TRBV27
J gene: TRBJ1-6
CDR3 protein: ASRDWTGSGSPLH

V gene: TRBV18
J gene: TRBJ2-5
CDR3 protein: ASSRTAQETQY

V gene: TRBV5-1
J gene: TRBJ1-5
CDR3 protein: ASSFGEIEGQPQH

V gene: TRBV23-1
J gene: TRBJ2-4
CDR3 protein: ASSPPPIGGASTKNIQY

V gene: TRBV29-1
J gene: TRBJ1-1
CDR3 protein: SVGRVLNTEAF

V gene: TRBV2
J gene: TRBJ1-3
CDR3 protein: ASSKAGGTGDGNTIY

V gene: TRBV6-4
J gene: TRBJ1-1
CDR3 protein: ASSDTDRGTEAF

V gene: TRBV7-9
J gene: TRBJ1-4
CDR3 protein: ASRSTTGAPNEKLF

V gene: TRBV15
J gene: TRBJ2-7
CDR3 protein: ATSRDGTGAYEQY

V gene: TRBV6-5
J gene: TRBJ2-7
CDR3 protein: ASSSLSGSYEQY

V gene: TRBV5-1
J gene: TRBJ2-2
CDR3 protein: ASSLARETGELF

V gene: TRBV5-1
J gene: TRBJ2-1
CDR3 protein: ASSPGTSFFHEQF

V gene: TRBV5-4
J gene: TRBJ2-2
CDR3 protein: ASSSSRRTGELF

V gene: TRBV27
J gene: TRBJ1-1
CDR3 protein: ASSPRQILNTEAF

V gene: TRBV7-9
J gene: TRBJ1-2
CDR3 protein: ASSYQAYGYT

V gene: TRBV6-1
J gene: TRBJ2-1
CDR3 protein: ASSELSAGAAEQF

V gene: TRBV11-2
J gene: TRBJ1-5
CDR3 protein: ASSLEGTAYSNQPQH

V gene: TRBV4-1
J gene: TRBJ2-5
CDR3 protein: ASRDERAGGRRGEETQY

V gene: TRBV6-4
J gene: TRBJ2-2
CDR3 protein: ASSVLAENTGELF

V gene: TRBV7-6
J gene: TRBJ2-7
CDR3 protein: ASSSTSGGYEQY

V gene: TRBV5-5
J gene: TRBJ2-4
CDR3 protein: ASMDRGAKNIQY

V gene: TRBV10-3
J gene: TRBJ1-2
CDR3 protein: AISGTANYGYT

V gene: TRBV4-1
J gene: TRBJ1-1
CDR3 protein: ASSQRVFEGEAF

V gene: TRBV20-1
J gene: TRBJ2-5
CDR3 protein: SARVQETQY

V gene: TRBV6-5
J gene: TRBJ2-5
CDR3 protein: ASSYSSSVRETQY

V gene: TRBV5-5
J gene: TRBJ1-3
CDR3 protein: ASSPTGHRNTIY

V gene: TRBV25-1
J gene: TRBJ1-5
CDR3 protein: ASSGQGNQPQH

V gene: TRBV5-1
J gene: TRBJ1-2
CDR3 protein: ASSLVDIRNYGYT

V gene: TRBV9
J gene: TRBJ2-4
CDR3 protein: ASSVGSSGQGNIQY

V gene: TRBV7-9
J gene: TRBJ1-5
CDR3 protein: ASSSSREINQPQH

V gene: TRBV5-1
J gene: TRBJ1-1
CDR3 protein: ASSLRRDTEAF

V gene: TRBV28
J gene: TRBJ1-3
CDR3 protein: ASSASSGNTIY

V gene: TRBV2
J gene: TRBJ1-4
CDR3 protein: ATRMIGQSNEKLF

V gene: TRBV11-3
J gene: TRBJ2-7
CDR3 protein: ASSWARGLAEQY

V gene: TRBV25-1
J gene: TRBJ1-1
CDR3 protein: ASSSLEGNTEAF

V gene: TRBV30
J gene: TRBJ1-2
CDR3 protein: AWVQGVDGYT

V gene: TRBV9
J gene: TRBJ2-3
CDR3 protein: ASSVAGTDTQY

V gene: TRBV7-3
J gene: TRBJ1-5
CDR3 protein: ASSLDRDQPQH

V gene: TRBV5-6
J gene: TRBJ2-7
CDR3 protein: ASSLRRGHEQY

V gene: TRBV27
J gene: TRBJ1-5
CDR3 protein: ASSSPHGGAPQH

V gene: TRBV4-2
J gene: TRBJ2-5
CDR3 protein: ASSQEWLAETQY

V gene: TRBV4-1
J gene: TRBJ2-1
CDR3 protein: ASSQDRIVGGAYNEQF

V gene: TRBV28
J gene: TRBJ2-7
CDR3 protein: ASSRRGIGPSYSEQY

V gene: TRBV28
J gene: TRBJ2-1
CDR3 protein: AIPGQNNEQF

V gene: TRBV2
J gene: TRBJ1-2
CDR3 protein: ASSVDSNYGYT

V gene: TRBV19
J gene: TRBJ1-5
CDR3 protein: ASSIGGVIQPQH

V gene: TRBV12-5
J gene: TRBJ1-1
CDR3 protein: ASGSRQGTRNTEAF

V gene: TRBV11-2
J gene: TRBJ2-5
CDR3 protein: ASSGTGTGALGETQY

V gene: TRBV6-5
J gene: TRBJ2-7
CDR3 protein: ASRTSGSTYEQY